A selection of T cell receptor beta chains follows, all from one sample in a study of blood T cell repertoires in COVID-19. This table comes from immunoSEQ multiplex PCR, and its TCRdb copy is limited to in-frame clones, with some not included. The sample lists about 500,000 clones; roughly 89% were seen once. Material for sequencing was peripheral blood. These receptors came from a man younger than 35 with COVID-19, enrolled during active disease. The CDR3 runs from the conserved cysteine through the conserved F or W. Each record gives: J gene, V gene, D gene, clone size, CDR3 protein, CDR3 DNA. A D gene is named only where the DNA matches it firmly. Not every row has a clone size; where given, it reads once, few, many or a size class.

j_call: TRBJ2-7; v_call: TRBV21-1; d_call: .; clone_size: .; cdr3_aa: CASRAPGTGGLYEQYF; cdr3_nt: TGTGCCAGCAGGGCCCCCGGGACAGGGGGTTTGTACGAGCAGTACTTC
j_call: TRBJ2-7; v_call: TRBV6-5; d_call: TRBD1; clone_size: .; cdr3_aa: CASSSWGRGRDEQYF; cdr3_nt: TGTGCCAGCAGTTCCTGGGGCAGGGGGCGAGACGAGCAGTACTTC
j_call: TRBJ2-7; v_call: TRBV6-5; d_call: .; clone_size: .; cdr3_aa: CASSYSRGGAVEQYF; cdr3_nt: TGTGCCAGCAGTTACTCAAGAGGGGGGGCCGTCGAGCAGTACTTC
j_call: TRBJ2-7; v_call: TRBV29-1; d_call: .; clone_size: .; cdr3_aa: CSVAGVELSSYEQYF; cdr3_nt: TGCAGCGTCGCCGGGGTTGAGCTGAGCTCCTACGAGCAGTACTTC
j_call: TRBJ1-1; v_call: TRBV30; d_call: .; clone_size: .; cdr3_aa: CAWRLQENTEAFF; cdr3_nt: TGTGCCTGGAGGCTACAGGAGAACACTGAAGCTTTCTTT
j_call: TRBJ2-7; v_call: TRBV11-2; d_call: .; clone_size: .; cdr3_aa: CASSSNRYSYEQYF; cdr3_nt: TGTGCCAGCAGCTCCAACAGGTACTCCTACGAGCAGTACTTC
j_call: TRBJ1-5; v_call: TRBV27; d_call: TRBD1; clone_size: .; cdr3_aa: CASSPRTGDQPQHF; cdr3_nt: TGTGCCAGCAGTCCGAGGACAGGGGATCAGCCCCAGCATTTT
j_call: TRBJ1-1; v_call: TRBV18; d_call: TRBD1; clone_size: .; cdr3_aa: CASSADREGEAFF; cdr3_nt: TGTGCCAGCTCAGCGGACAGGGAGGGAGAAGCTTTCTTT
j_call: TRBJ2-7; v_call: TRBV5-3; d_call: TRBD1; clone_size: .; cdr3_aa: CASIRQGAYEQYF; cdr3_nt: TGTGCCAGCATCCGACAGGGGGCTTACGAGCAGTACTTC
j_call: TRBJ2-5; v_call: TRBV4-2; d_call: .; clone_size: .; cdr3_aa: CASSRGRGQETQYF; cdr3_nt: TGTGCCAGCAGCAGAGGGCGGGGTCAAGAGACCCAGTACTTC
j_call: TRBJ2-1; v_call: TRBV4-1; d_call: TRBD2; clone_size: .; cdr3_aa: CASSQELAGVYNEQFF; cdr3_nt: TGCGCCAGCAGCCAAGAACTAGCGGGAGTCTACAATGAGCAGTTCTTC
j_call: TRBJ2-4; v_call: TRBV7-9; d_call: .; clone_size: .; cdr3_aa: CASSLGATTKAKNIQYF; cdr3_nt: TGTGCCAGCAGCTTAGGGGCTACCACCAAGGCCAAAAACATTCAGTACTTC
j_call: TRBJ1-2; v_call: TRBV25-1; d_call: .; clone_size: .; cdr3_aa: CASSELEGRDYGYTF; cdr3_nt: TGTGCCAGCAGTGAATTGGAAGGGAGGGATTATGGCTACACCTTC
j_call: TRBJ1-5; v_call: TRBV20-1; d_call: .; clone_size: .; cdr3_aa: CSASGGQGRNQPQHF; cdr3_nt: TGCAGTGCTAGTGGGGGGCAGGGCCGCAATCAGCCCCAGCATTTT
j_call: TRBJ2-7; v_call: TRBV6-5; d_call: .; clone_size: .; cdr3_aa: CASSYSKDRPYEQYF; cdr3_nt: TGTGCCAGCAGTTACTCTAAGGACAGACCCTACGAGCAGTACTTC
j_call: TRBJ1-2; v_call: TRBV5-1; d_call: TRBD1; clone_size: .; cdr3_aa: CASSLGDRNYGYTF; cdr3_nt: TGCGCCAGCAGCTTGGGGGACAGGAACTATGGCTACACCTTC
j_call: TRBJ2-3; v_call: TRBV3-1/TRBV3-2; d_call: TRBD1; clone_size: .; cdr3_aa: CASSQDTGVSTDTQYF; cdr3_nt: TGTGCCAGCAGCCAAGATACAGGGGTTAGCACAGATACGCAGTATTTT
j_call: TRBJ2-1; v_call: TRBV5-1; d_call: TRBD2; clone_size: .; cdr3_aa: CASSFERLAGDNEQFF; cdr3_nt: TGCGCCAGCAGCTTTGAAAGGCTAGCGGGGGACAATGAGCAGTTCTTC
j_call: TRBJ2-7; v_call: TRBV18; d_call: TRBD1; clone_size: .; cdr3_aa: CASSLSGTAYYEQYF; cdr3_nt: TGTGCCAGCTCCCTATCCGGGACAGCCTACTACGAGCAGTACTTC
j_call: TRBJ2-1; v_call: TRBV5-1; d_call: TRBD2; clone_size: few; cdr3_aa: CASSPNPTSGRAWDPNNEQFF; cdr3_nt: TGCGCCAGCAGCCCGAACCCGACTAGCGGGAGGGCTTGGGATCCAAACAATGAGCAGTTCTTC
j_call: TRBJ2-2; v_call: TRBV4-1; d_call: .; clone_size: .; cdr3_aa: CASSLLAGLALTGELFF; cdr3_nt: TGCGCCAGCAGCCTCCTGGCAGGTCTAGCTCTCACCGGGGAGCTGTTTTTT
j_call: TRBJ1-6; v_call: TRBV12-1; d_call: .; clone_size: .; cdr3_aa: CASSFQTPGQKYNSPLHF; cdr3_nt: TGTGCCAGCAGCTTTCAGACACCGGGACAGAAATATAATTCACCCCTCCACTTT
j_call: TRBJ1-2; v_call: TRBV11-3; d_call: TRBD1; clone_size: .; cdr3_aa: CASSLKRATGSNYGYTF; cdr3_nt: TGTGCCAGCAGCTTAAAGAGGGCGACAGGGTCTAACTATGGCTACACCTTC
j_call: TRBJ1-5; v_call: TRBV19; d_call: .; clone_size: .; cdr3_aa: CASSMSGDVSNQPQHF; cdr3_nt: TGTGCCAGTAGTATGAGCGGGGATGTCAGCAATCAGCCCCAGCATTTT
j_call: TRBJ2-7; v_call: TRBV18; d_call: TRBD1; clone_size: .; cdr3_aa: CASSLRTGGEYEQYF; cdr3_nt: TGTGCCAGCTCACTCAGGACAGGGGGCGAATACGAGCAGTACTTC
j_call: TRBJ2-7; v_call: TRBV6-1; d_call: .; clone_size: .; cdr3_aa: CASSERQAYEQYF; cdr3_nt: TGTGCCAGCAGTGAAAGACAGGCCTACGAGCAGTACTTC
j_call: TRBJ1-2; v_call: TRBV5-1; d_call: .; clone_size: .; cdr3_aa: CASKGPGARTF; cdr3_nt: TGCGCCAGCAAAGGTCCAGGGGCAAGGACCTTC
j_call: TRBJ2-3; v_call: TRBV7-2; d_call: TRBD1; clone_size: .; cdr3_aa: CASSTRDRGRSSTDTQYF; cdr3_nt: TGTGCCAGCAGCACCCGGGACAGGGGGCGATCCTCCACAGATACGCAGTATTTT
j_call: TRBJ2-3; v_call: TRBV19; d_call: .; clone_size: .; cdr3_aa: CASTNPGVRADTQYF; cdr3_nt: TGTGCCAGTACCAATCCGGGGGTGCGGGCAGATACGCAGTATTTT
j_call: TRBJ1-2; v_call: TRBV6-1; d_call: TRBD1; clone_size: .; cdr3_aa: CASSESGGFGYTF; cdr3_nt: TGTGCCAGCAGTGAATCAGGGGGCTTTGGCTACACCTTC
j_call: TRBJ2-3; v_call: TRBV15; d_call: .; clone_size: once; cdr3_aa: CATSRDPGSTDTQYF; cdr3_nt: TGTGCCACCAGCAGAGACCCCGGGAGCACAGATACGCAGTATTTT
j_call: TRBJ2-3; v_call: TRBV11-3; d_call: .; clone_size: .; cdr3_aa: CASSQGGYGTDTQYF; cdr3_nt: TGTGCCAGCAGCCAAGGGGGTTACGGCACAGATACGCAGTATTTT
j_call: TRBJ1-3; v_call: TRBV19; d_call: TRBD1; clone_size: few; cdr3_aa: CASGDRGGYTIYF; cdr3_nt: TGTGCCAGTGGGGACAGGGGTGGATACACCATATATTTT
j_call: TRBJ2-5; v_call: TRBV24-1; d_call: .; clone_size: .; cdr3_aa: CATSDPGTTWMYQETQYF; cdr3_nt: TGTGCCACCAGTGATCCCGGGACAACCTGGATGTACCAAGAGACCCAGTACTTC
j_call: TRBJ2-1; v_call: TRBV4-1; d_call: .; clone_size: once; cdr3_aa: CASSSLVYNEQFF; cdr3_nt: TGCGCCAGCAGCAGCCTAGTCTACAATGAGCAGTTCTTC
j_call: TRBJ2-5; v_call: TRBV7-9; d_call: TRBD1; clone_size: .; cdr3_aa: CAGTQGALYQETQYF; cdr3_nt: TGTGCCGGCACTCAGGGGGCCCTGTACCAAGAGACCCAGTACTTC
j_call: TRBJ1-6; v_call: TRBV6-6; d_call: .; clone_size: .; cdr3_aa: CATTLWDSNSPLHF; cdr3_nt: TGTGCCACCACACTTTGGGACTCAAATTCACCCCTCCACTTT
j_call: TRBJ2-1; v_call: TRBV7-8; d_call: .; clone_size: .; cdr3_aa: CASSLGGANNEQFF; cdr3_nt: TGTGCCAGCAGCTTAGGCGGGGCCAACAATGAGCAGTTCTTC
j_call: TRBJ1-3; v_call: TRBV5-5; d_call: .; clone_size: .; cdr3_aa: CASSPEPLVNTIYF; cdr3_nt: TGTGCCAGCAGCCCAGAACCTTTGGTAAACACCATATATTTT
j_call: TRBJ2-3; v_call: TRBV5-1; d_call: .; clone_size: .; cdr3_aa: CASSWRADAPARTDTQYF; cdr3_nt: TGCGCCAGCAGCTGGAGGGCTGATGCGCCCGCGCGCACAGATACGCAGTATTTT
j_call: TRBJ1-3; v_call: TRBV18; d_call: .; clone_size: .; cdr3_aa: CASSPSRDGNTIYF; cdr3_nt: TGTGCCAGCTCACCATCGAGGGATGGAAACACCATATATTTT
j_call: TRBJ2-7; v_call: TRBV19; d_call: TRBD1; clone_size: once; cdr3_aa: CASSIPAGGVPYEQYF; cdr3_nt: TGTGCCAGTAGTATACCGGCAGGGGGCGTTCCCTACGAGCAGTACTTC
j_call: TRBJ2-1; v_call: TRBV2; d_call: .; clone_size: .; cdr3_aa: CASSGRTQFF; cdr3_nt: TGTGCCAGCAGTGGACGGACTCAGTTCTTC
j_call: TRBJ2-5; v_call: TRBV19; d_call: TRBD2; clone_size: .; cdr3_aa: CASSIKSGTQGETQYF; cdr3_nt: TGTGCCAGTAGTATAAAGAGCGGGACCCAGGGAGAGACCCAGTACTTC